A selection of T cell receptor beta chains follows, all from one sample in a study of T cell responses to AZD1222 COVID-19 vaccine. Assay used: immunoSEQ multiplex PCR; TCRdb lists only in-frame clones, some missing. The table lists approximately 100,000 clones, 87% of them singletons. Here the sequenced sample was peripheral blood, taken 28 days after the second AZD1222 dose. Receptors were obtained from an adult who received the AZD1222 COVID-19 vaccine. Each CDR3 is given with its conserved first and last residue. Fields, in order: V gene, D gene, J gene, clone size, CDR3 protein, CDR3 DNA. D genes are given only for firm matches. Clone sizes are given selectively: once, few, many, or a class where the clone is expanded.

v_call: TRBV29-1; d_call: NA; j_call: TRBJ1-2; clone_size: NA; cdr3_aa: CSVVNPRSSGYTF; cdr3_nt: TGCAGCGTTGTCAATCCGCGATCGTCCGGCTACACCTTC
v_call: TRBV11-1; d_call: TRBD2; j_call: TRBJ2-7; clone_size: few; cdr3_aa: CASSLLAGSGNYEQYF; cdr3_nt: TGTGCCAGCAGCTTGTTAGCGGGGTCGGGGAACTACGAGCAGTACTTC
v_call: TRBV28; d_call: TRBD1; j_call: TRBJ2-2; clone_size: NA; cdr3_aa: CASSSLRGHTGELFF; cdr3_nt: TGTGCCAGCAGTTCGCTCAGGGGGCACACCGGGGAGCTGTTTTTT
v_call: TRBV29-1; d_call: NA; j_call: TRBJ1-2; clone_size: NA; cdr3_aa: CSSRQLNYGYTF; cdr3_nt: TGCAGCTCCCGACAACTTAACTATGGCTACACCTTC
v_call: TRBV5-5; d_call: NA; j_call: TRBJ2-7; clone_size: NA; cdr3_aa: CASSPRALGEQYF; cdr3_nt: TGTGCCAGCAGCCCTAGGGCCCTTGGCGAGCAGTACTTC
v_call: TRBV27; d_call: TRBD2; j_call: TRBJ2-1; clone_size: NA; cdr3_aa: CASSLRPPGLPSYNEQFF; cdr3_nt: TGTGCCAGCAGTTTAAGGCCGCCGGGACTACCCTCCTACAATGAGCAGTTCTTC
v_call: TRBV7-9; d_call: NA; j_call: TRBJ1-4; clone_size: NA; cdr3_aa: CASSLVVDWGASNEKLFF; cdr3_nt: TGTGCCAGCAGCTTAGTGGTAGATTGGGGGGCGTCTAATGAAAAACTGTTTTTT
v_call: TRBV2; d_call: NA; j_call: TRBJ1-2; clone_size: NA; cdr3_aa: CASKEDQQRGSRRGYTF; cdr3_nt: TGTGCCAGCAAAGAGGATCAGCAGAGGGGGAGCCGGCGTGGCTACACCTTC
v_call: TRBV10-1; d_call: NA; j_call: TRBJ1-6; clone_size: NA; cdr3_aa: CASSESTGSPLHF; cdr3_nt: TGCGCCAGCAGTGAGTCCACAGGTTCACCCCTCCACTTT
v_call: TRBV7-2; d_call: TRBD1; j_call: TRBJ2-7; clone_size: NA; cdr3_aa: CASSPLRRTGFHEQYF; cdr3_nt: TGTGCCAGCAGCCCACTTAGGAGGACAGGATTCCACGAGCAGTACTTC
v_call: TRBV6-2/TRBV6-3; d_call: TRBD2; j_call: TRBJ2-7; clone_size: NA; cdr3_aa: CASSYSTSGRVYEQYF; cdr3_nt: TGTGCCAGCAGTTACTCGACTAGCGGGAGAGTCTACGAGCAGTACTTC
v_call: TRBV5-1; d_call: NA; j_call: TRBJ2-3; clone_size: NA; cdr3_aa: CASQSHGPQAGTDTQYF; cdr3_nt: TGCGCCAGCCAAAGCCATGGACCCCAAGCCGGCACAGATACGCAGTATTTT